The rows below give T cell receptor beta chains drawn from one sample of a study of CDR3 diversity in severe acne. TCRdb processed the PCR reads anew with MiXCR; each CDR3 protein has one entry. The sample holds 97,000 or so distinct CDR3 sequences, under 60% seen once. The specimen sequenced was blood. These receptors were obtained from a male donor with acne. Both conserved end residues are trimmed from each CDR3. Some rows mark clone size as missing; the rest say once, few, many or name a class of expanded clone.

ASSPRGGGGTDTQY	TRBV9	TRBJ2-3	many	14
ATSDGGPGGYT	TRBV24-1	TRBJ1-2	few	11
ASSNTRPQGGGKYEQF	TRBV7-9	TRBJ2-1	many	16
ASNEDGETQY	TRBV2	TRBJ2-5	NA	10
SAVQTQY	TRBV29-1	TRBJ2-5	NA	7
SAASPISIMNTEAF	TRBV20-1	TRBJ1-1	NA	14
ASSSGTAGETQY	TRBV6-5	TRBJ2-5	NA	12
SGLAGGVSEQY	TRBV20-1	TRBJ2-7	NA	11
ASSFTLSYGYT	TRBV12-3/TRBV12-4	TRBJ1-2	many	11
ASSYGQSDGYT	TRBV6-2/TRBV6-3	TRBJ1-2	NA	11
ASRLLPGGAPPGTTGELF	TRBV11-3	TRBJ2-2	few	18
ACSEETGQETQF	TRBV2	TRBJ2-1	once	12
ASKRGARETQY	TRBV2	TRBJ2-5	NA	11
ASSSRETSGSETQY	TRBV13	TRBJ2-5	few	14
ASSLGGIGQGIHEQY	TRBV13	TRBJ2-7	few	15
ASYPGTGELF	TRBV6-5	TRBJ2-2	many	10
ASSPTGTGNTIY	TRBV11-2	TRBJ1-3	few	12
ASSLRREPDTQC	TRBV2	TRBJ2-3	once	12
ASSLARGQGYEQY	TRBV7-6	TRBJ2-7	NA	13
AHRSLLDYGYT	TRBV10-3	TRBJ1-2	many	11
ASSGPLHRGLKETQY	TRBV9	TRBJ2-5	once	15
ASSEGSNQPQH	TRBV6-4	TRBJ1-5	many	11
ASSLNIRSPLH	TRBV7-3	TRBJ1-6	many	11
ASSQETQGLGKAQH	TRBV4-2	TRBJ1-5	NA	14
SVLGNTEAF	TRBV29-1	TRBJ1-1	once	9
ASSYLGREETQY	TRBV6-6	TRBJ2-5	few	12
ASSPTGGLAKNIQY	TRBV7-9	TRBJ2-4	few	14
ASSLQRDKNIQY	TRBV7-9	TRBJ2-4	many	12
ASSSGGGNQPQH	TRBV25-1	TRBJ1-5	many	12
ASSYAGATDTQY	TRBV6-2/TRBV6-3	TRBJ2-3	many	12
ASSLTGGQETQY	TRBV7-2	TRBJ2-5	many	12
SVEVGRNTEAF	TRBV29-1	TRBJ1-1	NA	11
ASSEFQRTGVYEQY	TRBV25-1	TRBJ2-7	NA	14